This TCR beta chain was captured in a study of blood T cell repertoires in COVID-19 (dated by TCRdb to 2018 to 2021). For the study in its entirety: The collaborator samples originated in the United States, Italy and Spain and spanned the acute and convalescent phases of COVID-19. The prospective study material was composed of cDNA or gDNA derived from T cells, B-cell-depleted T cells, or PBMCs. The dataset comprised deeply sampled blood TCRbeta repertoires from subjects exposed to, actively infected with, or recovered from COVID-19. The repertoires were released in a freely available public database intended as a resource for research on the immune response to SARS-CoV-2. The samples were drawn from the first 160 participants of the ongoing ImmuneRACE study and from more than 1,000 subjects provided by 6 global collaborators. The sample metadata nearly always contained a de-identified subject ID, COVID-19 status, age in years and sex. Where HLA class I and class II types were available, the types were taken from metadata supplied by the sample provider, not from assay-based typing.

The immunoSEQ Assay, a bias-controlled multiplex PCR, was used to amplify TCRbeta CDR3 regions from genomic DNA. The published analysis was carried out like this. The number of nucleated cells in each sample was estimated from the amplification of reference gene primers within the assay. Sequence reads were collapsed and filtered to measure the absolute abundance of every unique TCRbeta CDR3 rearrangement. Productive Simpson clonality was computed per sample as the square root of Simpson's diversity index over productive rearrangements. The table comes from immuneACCESS by way of TCRdb, which keeps in-frame sequences with V and J called. Part of the clones is missing from these tables; in studies checked, under half for an unresolved V gene and the rest for unknown reasons. V and J calls and clone size are given by that table; D and trimming were obtained from the DNA. The sample profile shows fewer than 40,000 clones; around 78% of them were found once. Of the sample, around 35% falls within the top ten clones.

Whole blood was collected in K2EDTA tubes by collaborating institutions according to the institutions' own protocols. For TCRbeta analysis, collaborator samples were shipped as frozen whole blood, as isolated PBMCs, or as DNA extracted from either sample type. As encoded in the germline V gene, CDR1 is MNHEY while CDR2 is SVGAGI. A distance of 9 bases separates the germline ends of V and J, which lose 5 bases and 5 bases respectively. From cysteine to phenylalanine, the CDR3 is 13 amino acids long. Just the 39-base CDR3 DNA is kept, in frame starting at base 1. Comments on this clone: The antigen it binds to is not known. Per-base quality was not reported, and no clone a single base away is much larger than it.

What the study reported, not specific to this receptor: The amount of clinical and demographic metadata varied by source and participant and was provided uncurated.

The receptor was derived from a man between 60 and 70 years old with acute or convalescent COVID-19. Recombination connected TRBV6-5 to TRBJ2-2; a tentative D call is TRBD2 (5 bases match). The source material was peripheral blood. The CDR3 protein: CASSHEGTGELFF. The DNA sequence reads TGTGCCAGCAGTCACGAGGGAACCGGGGAGCTGTTTTTT.